The present entry profiles one T cell receptor beta chain with its context. The source of the sample is a study of blood T cell repertoires in COVID-19. With V trimmed by 6 bases and J by 0 bases, 4 bases remained unmatched. Germline V CDR1 and CDR2: MDHEN, SYDVKM. The CDR3 is made up of 14 amino acids. Profiled with immunoSEQ multiplex PCR; TCRdb holds only in-frame clones, not every one. The table includes 100,000 to 150,000 clones, approximately 89% detected once. This TCR came from a woman at least 80 years old with COVID-19, enrolled during active disease. The sequencing input was peripheral blood. The chain is built from TRBV28 and TRBJ1-2; 7 nucleotides match TRBD1. The CDR3 loop reads CASSSGTANYGYTF. In DNA, the CDR3 is TGTGCCAGCAGCTCCGGGACAGCTAACTATGGCTACACCTTC.